The 8 T cell receptor beta chains presented below share a single source sample, sequenced in a study of blood T cell repertoires in COVID-19. Sequencing was performed with immunoSEQ multiplex PCR; in TCRdb, only in-frame clones are kept and a portion is missing. The sample consists of 360,000 or so clones, roughly 90% of them appearing once. The sequenced sample consisted of peripheral blood. These receptor sequences come from a man aged 18 to 29 with active or convalescent COVID-19.

The chain has TRBV5-8 and TRBJ2-1; the D gene is possibly TRBD1 (6 bases). CDR3 length: 15 residues. V was trimmed by 2 bases and J by 1 base, leaving 10 bases between them. CDR1 and CDR2 from the germline V gene are SGHTS and YDEGEE. CDR3: CASSLTGRSYNEQFF. CDR3 in DNA: TGTGCCAGCAGCTTAACAGGGAGATCCTACAATGAGCAGTTCTTC.

About this clone itself: The identical CDR3 is also encoded by other nucleotide sequences in the sample. The CDR3 DNA sequence: TGCGCCAGCAGCCAAGACAGGGTAGGTTCACCCCTCCACTTT. Translation gives CASSQDRVGSPLHF. The chain uses TRBV4-1 and TRBJ1-6, with D possibly matching TRBD1 (5 bases). V was shortened by 0 bases and J by 9 bases, with 9 bases between the two germline ends. There are 14 residues in the CDR3. Germline CDR1 and CDR2: MGHRA and YSYEKL.

V and J are TRBV13 and TRBJ1-1, with TRBD1 matching 7 bases. The germline CDR1 and CDR2 sequences are PRHDT and FYEKMQ (reference sequence). The V and J ends lost 5 bases and 2 bases, in that order; junction bases with no gene match: 5. The CDR3 is 14 amino acids. CDR3 residues: CASSHDRANTEAFF. CDR3 nucleotide sequence: TGTGCCAGCAGCCACGACAGGGCAAACACTGAAGCTTTCTTT. Variable domain in full (rest from reference TRBV13 and TRBJ1-1): AAGVIQSPRHLIKEKRETATLKCYPIPRHDTVYWYQQGPGQDPQFLISFYEKMQSDKGSIPDRFSAQQFSDYHSELNMSSLELGDSALYFCASSHDRANTEAFFGQGTRLTVV.

This clone was seen just once. The chain has TRBV27 and TRBJ2-1, with 8 bases identical to TRBD1. J lost 8 bases, V lost 6 bases, and 6 bases had no gene match. The CDR3 is made up of 13 amino acids. Looked up from germline, CDR1 is MNHEY and CDR2 is SMNVEV (reference sequence). The CDR3 DNA reads as TGTGCCAGCAGGCCAGGGGGCTCGGATGAGCAGTTCTTC. Translated, it gives CASRPGGSDEQFF.

The V gene is TRBV9, the J gene TRBJ2-1, with TRBD2 matching over 7 bases. The ends lost 0 bases at V and 15 bases at J; junction bases unmatched: 15. Germline V gene sequence: CDR1 SGDLS, CDR2 YYNGEE. This CDR3 comprises 15 residues. CDR3 sequence (DNA): TGTGCCAGCAGCGTAGAAGGGGCGGGAGCGGAAAAGTTGTTCTTC. This encodes CASSVEGAGAEKLFF.

The chain recombines TRBV7-9 with TRBJ1-2; the D is unclear. The CDR3 loop spans 12 amino acids. Looked up from germline, CDR1 is SEHNR and CDR2 is FQNEAQ (reference sequence). Trimming pared 1 base from V and 6 bases from J, leaving 6 bases between. The CDR3 loop is CASSLEQHGYTF. Here the CDR3 DNA reads TGTGCCAGCAGCTTAGAACAGCATGGCTACACCTTC.

This clone has only a few counts. The chain's CDR3 is CASSEEGARGGYGYTF. DNA of the CDR3: TGTGCCAGCAGTGAAGAGGGAGCCCGGGGTGGCTATGGCTACACCTTC. V is TRBV2 and J is TRBJ1-2; D not certain. CDR1 and CDR2 from the germline V gene are SNHLY and FYNNEI. The length of the CDR3 is 16 residues. The V end lost 1 base, the J end lost 4 bases, and 16 bases lay between the germline ends.

The rearrangement links TRBV4-3 to TRBJ1-4; no clear D gene. The CDR3 totals 15 residues. Germline CDR1 reads LGHNA; CDR2 reads YSLEER. V was pared by 1 base and J by 0 bases, with 6 bases between. The CDR3: CASSQVRSTNEKLFF. The CDR3, as DNA: TGCGCCAGCAGCCAAGTCAGGTCAACTAATGAAAAACTGTTTTTT.